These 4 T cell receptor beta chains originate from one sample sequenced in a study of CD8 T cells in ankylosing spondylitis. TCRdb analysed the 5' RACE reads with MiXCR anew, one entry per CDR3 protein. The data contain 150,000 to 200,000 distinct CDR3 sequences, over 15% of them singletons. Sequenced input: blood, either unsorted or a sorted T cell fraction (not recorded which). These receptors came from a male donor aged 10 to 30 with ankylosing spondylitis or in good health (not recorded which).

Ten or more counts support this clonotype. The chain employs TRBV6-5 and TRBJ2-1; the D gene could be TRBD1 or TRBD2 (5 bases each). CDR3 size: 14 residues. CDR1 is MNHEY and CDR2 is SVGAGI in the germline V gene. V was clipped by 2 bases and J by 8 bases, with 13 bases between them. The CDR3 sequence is CASSYPRAGDEQFF. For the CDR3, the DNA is TGTGCCAGCAGTTACCCCAGGGCGGGCGATGAGCAGTTCTTC.

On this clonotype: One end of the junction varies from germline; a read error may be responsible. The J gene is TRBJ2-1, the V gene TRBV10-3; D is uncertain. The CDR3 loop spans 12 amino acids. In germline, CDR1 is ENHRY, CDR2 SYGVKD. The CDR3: CAISVGNNEQFF. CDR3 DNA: TGTGCCATCAGTGTGGGCAACAATGAGCAGTTTTTC.

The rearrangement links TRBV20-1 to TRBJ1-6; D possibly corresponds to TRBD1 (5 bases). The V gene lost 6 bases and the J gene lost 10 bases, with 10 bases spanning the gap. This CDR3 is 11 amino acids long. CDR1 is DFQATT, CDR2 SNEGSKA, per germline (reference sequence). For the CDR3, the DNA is TGCAGTGCACAGGAAGGGTCACCCCTCCACTTT. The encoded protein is CSAQEGSPLHF.

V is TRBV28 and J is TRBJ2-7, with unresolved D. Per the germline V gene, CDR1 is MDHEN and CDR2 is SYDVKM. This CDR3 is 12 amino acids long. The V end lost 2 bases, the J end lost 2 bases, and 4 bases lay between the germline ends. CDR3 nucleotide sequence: TGTGCCAGCAGTTTAAGACCCTACGAGCAGTACTTC. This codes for CASSLRPYEQYF.